This T cell receptor (beta chain) was captured by sequencing in a study of cytomegalovirus exposure and HLA in healthy donors. From germline, CDR1 is SGHKS and CDR2 YYEKEE (reference sequence). The CDR3 covers 13 residues. V dropped 2 bases and J dropped 5 bases, with 10 bases sitting between them. Study-wide results and limits: Later analysis associated a missense DCLRE1C variant with TCR beta V- and J-gene trimming.

Primers for the PCR totalled 60 Vbeta and 13 Jbeta. Data came from immunoSEQ multiplex PCR; TCRdb stores just in-frame clones and leaves some out. In the table there are about 130,000 clones, about 74% of which are singletons. As regards this clone: Its target is not known.

This rearrangement joins TRBV5-5 to TRBJ2-5; tentative D call: TRBD1 (5 bases). The receptor's source is a man in his late teens or twenties in good health and CMV-seropositive. What was sequenced was PBMCs. Here the CDR3 reads CASSFWGTETQYF. DNA for the CDR3: TGTGCCAGCAGCTTTTGGGGCACCGAGACCCAGTACTTC.